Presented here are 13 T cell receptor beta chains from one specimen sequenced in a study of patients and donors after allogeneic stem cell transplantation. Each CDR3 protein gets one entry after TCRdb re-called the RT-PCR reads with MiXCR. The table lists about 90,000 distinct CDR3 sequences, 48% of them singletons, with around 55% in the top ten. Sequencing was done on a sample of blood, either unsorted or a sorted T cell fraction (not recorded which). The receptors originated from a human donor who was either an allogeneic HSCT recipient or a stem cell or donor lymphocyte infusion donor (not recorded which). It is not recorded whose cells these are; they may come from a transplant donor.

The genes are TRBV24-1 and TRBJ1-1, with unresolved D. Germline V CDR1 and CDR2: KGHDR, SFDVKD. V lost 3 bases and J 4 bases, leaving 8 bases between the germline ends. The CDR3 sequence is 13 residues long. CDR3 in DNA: TGTGCCACCAGTGATCTTGGTAGCACTGAAGCTTTCTTT. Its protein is CATSDLGSTEAFF.

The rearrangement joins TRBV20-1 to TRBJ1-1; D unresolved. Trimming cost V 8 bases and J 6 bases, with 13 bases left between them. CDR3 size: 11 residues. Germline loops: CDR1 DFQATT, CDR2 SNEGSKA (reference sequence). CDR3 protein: CSTIPGAEAFF. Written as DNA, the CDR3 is TGCAGTACCATCCCGGGTGCTGAAGCTTTCTTT.

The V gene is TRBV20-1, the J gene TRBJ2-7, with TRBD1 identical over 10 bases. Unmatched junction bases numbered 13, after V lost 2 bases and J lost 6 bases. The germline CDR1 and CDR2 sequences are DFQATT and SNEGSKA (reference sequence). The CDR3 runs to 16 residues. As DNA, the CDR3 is TGCAGTGCTAGACCAAAGGACAGGGGGAATATCGGCGAGCAGTACTTC. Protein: CSARPKDRGNIGEQYF.

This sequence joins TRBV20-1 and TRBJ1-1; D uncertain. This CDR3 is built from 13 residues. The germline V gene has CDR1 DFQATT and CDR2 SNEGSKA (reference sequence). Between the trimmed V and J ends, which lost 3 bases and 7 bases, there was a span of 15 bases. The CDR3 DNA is TGCAGTGCTAGGAGAACTACCCACGGTGAAGCTTTCTTT. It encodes CSARRTTHGEAFF.

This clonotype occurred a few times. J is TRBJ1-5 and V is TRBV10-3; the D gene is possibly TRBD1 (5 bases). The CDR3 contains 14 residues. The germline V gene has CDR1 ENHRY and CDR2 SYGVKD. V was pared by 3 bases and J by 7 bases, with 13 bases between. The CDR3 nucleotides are TGTGCCATCAGTGATACGGGGGGTGGCCAGCCCCAGCATTTT. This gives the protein CAISDTGGGQPQHF.

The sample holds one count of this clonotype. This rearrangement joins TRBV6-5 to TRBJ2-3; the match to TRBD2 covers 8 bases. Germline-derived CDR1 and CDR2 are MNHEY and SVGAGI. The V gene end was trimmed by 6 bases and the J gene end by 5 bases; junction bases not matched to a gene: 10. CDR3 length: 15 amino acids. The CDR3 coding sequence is TGTGCCAGCAGAGACGGGAGGGCGGGGGGAGATACGCAGTATTTT. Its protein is CASRDGRAGGDTQYF.

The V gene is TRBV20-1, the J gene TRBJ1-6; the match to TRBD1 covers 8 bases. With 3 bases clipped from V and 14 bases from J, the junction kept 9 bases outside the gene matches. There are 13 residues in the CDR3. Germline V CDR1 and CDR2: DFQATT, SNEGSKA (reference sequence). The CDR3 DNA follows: TGCAGTGCTAGGCCCGGACAGGGTATTACCCTCCACTTT. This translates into CSARPGQGITLHF.

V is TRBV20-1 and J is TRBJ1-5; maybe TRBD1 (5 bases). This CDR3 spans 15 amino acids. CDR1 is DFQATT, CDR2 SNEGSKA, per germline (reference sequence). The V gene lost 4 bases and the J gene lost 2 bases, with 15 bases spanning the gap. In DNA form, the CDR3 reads TGCAGTGCTACAACATGGAGGGACCGCAATCAGCCCCAGCATTTT. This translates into CSATTWRDRNQPQHF.

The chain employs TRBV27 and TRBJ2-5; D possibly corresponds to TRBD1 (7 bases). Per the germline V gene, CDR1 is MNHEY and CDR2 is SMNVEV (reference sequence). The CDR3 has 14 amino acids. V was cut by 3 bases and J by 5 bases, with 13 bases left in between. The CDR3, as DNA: TGTGCCAGCAGTTTCCGCGGGGACAGCGAGACCCAGTACTTC. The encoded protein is CASSFRGDSETQYF.

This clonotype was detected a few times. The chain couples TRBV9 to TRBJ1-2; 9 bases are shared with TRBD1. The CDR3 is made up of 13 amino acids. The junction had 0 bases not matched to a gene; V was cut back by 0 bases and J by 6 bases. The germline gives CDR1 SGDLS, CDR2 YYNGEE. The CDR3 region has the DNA TGTGCCAGCAGCGTAGGGGACAGGGATGGCTACACCTTC. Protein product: CASSVGDRDGYTF. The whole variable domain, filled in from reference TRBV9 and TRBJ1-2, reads DSGVTQTPKHLITATGQRVTLRCSPRSGDLSVYWYQQSLDQGLQFLIQYYNGEERAKGNILERFSAQQFPDLHSELNLSSLELGDSALYFCASSVGDRDGYTFGSGTRLTVV.

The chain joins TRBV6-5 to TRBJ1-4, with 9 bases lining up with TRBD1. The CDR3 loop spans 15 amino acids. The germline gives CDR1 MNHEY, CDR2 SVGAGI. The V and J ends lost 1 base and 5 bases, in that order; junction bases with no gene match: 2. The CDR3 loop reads CASSYYGTGNEKLFF. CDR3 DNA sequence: TGTGCCAGCAGTTACTACGGGACAGGGAATGAAAAACTGTTTTTT.

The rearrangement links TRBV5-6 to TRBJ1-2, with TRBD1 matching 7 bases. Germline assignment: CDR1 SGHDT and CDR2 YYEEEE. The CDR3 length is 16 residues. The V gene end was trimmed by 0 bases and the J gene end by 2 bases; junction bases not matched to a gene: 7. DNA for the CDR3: TGTGCCAGCAGCTTGGAAGACAGGGTGGAAAACTATGGCTACACCTTC. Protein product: CASSLEDRVENYGYTF.

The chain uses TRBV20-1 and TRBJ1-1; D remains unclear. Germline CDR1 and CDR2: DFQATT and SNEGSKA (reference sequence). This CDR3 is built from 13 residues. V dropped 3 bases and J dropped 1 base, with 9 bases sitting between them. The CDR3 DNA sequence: TGCAGTGCTAGGGCAGGATCGAACACTGAAGCTTTCTTT. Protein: CSARAGSNTEAFF.